This T cell receptor beta chain originates from a study of patients and donors after allogeneic stem cell transplantation. TCRdb ran MiXCR on the RT-PCR reads and lists one entry per CDR3 protein. Counted here are some 230,000 distinct CDR3 sequences, roughly 13% occurring once; the ten biggest clones make up around 10%. The germline V gene has CDR1 ENHRY and CDR2 SYGVKD. This CDR3 region has 12 residues. V dropped 5 bases and J dropped 8 bases, with 10 bases sitting between them. This clonotype was seen a few times. Sample: blood, either unsorted or a sorted T cell fraction (not recorded which). This sequence was found in a human donor who was either an allogeneic HSCT recipient or a stem cell or donor lymphocyte infusion donor (not recorded which). It is not recorded whose cells these are; they may come from a transplant donor. The J gene is TRBJ2-1, the V gene TRBV10-3; the D gene is possibly TRBD2 (6 bases). The CDR3 reads CAISRDFDEQFF. The CDR3 coding sequence is TGTGCCATCAGTCGGGACTTCGATGAGCAGTTCTTC.